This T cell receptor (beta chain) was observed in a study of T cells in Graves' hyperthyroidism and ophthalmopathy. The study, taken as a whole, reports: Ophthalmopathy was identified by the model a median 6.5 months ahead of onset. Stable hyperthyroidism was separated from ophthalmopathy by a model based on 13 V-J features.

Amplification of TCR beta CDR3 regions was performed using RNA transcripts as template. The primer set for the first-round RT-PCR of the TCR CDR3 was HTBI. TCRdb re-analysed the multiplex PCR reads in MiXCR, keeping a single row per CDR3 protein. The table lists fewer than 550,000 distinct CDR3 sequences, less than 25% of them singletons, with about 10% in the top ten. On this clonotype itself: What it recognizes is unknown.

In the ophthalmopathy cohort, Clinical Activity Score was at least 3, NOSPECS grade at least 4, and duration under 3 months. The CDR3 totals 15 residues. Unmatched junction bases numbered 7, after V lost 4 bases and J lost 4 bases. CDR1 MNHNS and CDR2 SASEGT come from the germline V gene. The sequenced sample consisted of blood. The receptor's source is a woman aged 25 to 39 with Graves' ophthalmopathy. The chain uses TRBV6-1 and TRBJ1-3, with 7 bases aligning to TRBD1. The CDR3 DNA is TGTGCCAGCAGTGCTAACAGGGGACCGGGAAACACCATATATTTT. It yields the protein CASSANRGPGNTIYF.